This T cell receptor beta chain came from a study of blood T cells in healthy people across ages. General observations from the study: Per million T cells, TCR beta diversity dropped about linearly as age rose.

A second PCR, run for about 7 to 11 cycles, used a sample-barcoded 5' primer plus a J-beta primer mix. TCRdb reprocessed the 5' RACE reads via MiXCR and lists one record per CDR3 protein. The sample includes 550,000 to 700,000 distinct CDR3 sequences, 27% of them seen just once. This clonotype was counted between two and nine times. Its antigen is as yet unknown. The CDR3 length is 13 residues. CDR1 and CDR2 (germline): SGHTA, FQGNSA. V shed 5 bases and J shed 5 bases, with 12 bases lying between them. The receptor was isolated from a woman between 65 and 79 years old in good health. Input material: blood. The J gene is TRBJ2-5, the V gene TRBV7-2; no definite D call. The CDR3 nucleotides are TGTGCCAGCAGCCCGTCTCTAGAGGAGACCCAGTACTTC. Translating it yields CASSPSLEETQYF.